Shown below are 5 T cell receptor beta chains from a single sample sequenced in a study of T cell changes during pregnancy in multiple sclerosis. Produced via immunoSEQ multiplex PCR; TCRdb's table is partial and in-frame only. The sample has more than 45,000 clones, approximately 90% seen once. The material was CD4+ T cells from peripheral blood mononuclear cells, obtained after pregnancy. Receptor source: a female donor with multiple sclerosis, enrolled in a pregnancy study.

The CDR3 sequence is CASIRGSSGYEQFF. The DNA of the CDR3 is TGTGCCAGCATTCGAGGGTCAAGTGGGTATGAGCAGTTCTTC. The chain carries TRBV2 and TRBJ2-1; D possibly corresponds to TRBD2 (5 bases). Germline assignment: CDR1 SNHLY and CDR2 FYNNEI. The V end lost 7 bases, the J end lost 8 bases, and 18 bases lay between the germline ends. This CDR3 spans 14 amino acids.

The V gene is TRBV7-9, the J gene TRBJ1-3, with D tentatively TRBD1 (5 bases). The CDR3 runs 13 residues. CDR1 is SEHNR and CDR2 is FQNEAQ in the germline V gene (reference sequence). Trimming cost V 1 base and J 4 bases, with 5 bases left between them. The CDR3 DNA sequence: TGTGCCAGCAGCTTAGAGGGGGGAAACACCATATATTTT. This translates into CASSLEGGNTIYF.

The chain combines TRBV19 with TRBJ2-7, with a tentative D call TRBD2 (6 bases). Deletions cut 3 bases from V and 5 bases from J, with 14 bases between. Per germline, CDR1 LNHDA and CDR2 SQIVND (reference sequence). The CDR3 is made up of 14 amino acids. The CDR3 nucleotides are TGTGCCAGTAGTATCGCGGGATCTACCCACGAGCAGTACTTC. Translating gives CASSIAGSTHEQYF. Together with reference TRBV19 and TRBJ2-7, the CDR3 gives the full variable domain: DGGITQSPKYLFRKEGQNVTLSCEQNLNHDAMYWYRQDPGQGLRLIYYSQIVNDFQKGDIAEGYSVSREKKESFPLTVTSAQKNPTAFYLCASSIAGSTHEQYFGPGTRLTVT.

The chain combines TRBV7-8 with TRBJ2-1; no reliable D call. V was trimmed by 1 base and J by 9 bases, leaving 13 bases between them. The CDR3 consists of 14 residues. The germline V gene encodes CDR1 SGHVS and CDR2 FQNEAQ. CDR3 sequence: CASSLGLQIPEQFF. DNA for the CDR3: TGTGCCAGCAGCTTAGGCCTGCAGATACCTGAGCAGTTCTTC.

This chain uses TRBV6-5 with TRBJ1-2, with 7 bases matching TRBD1. Germline V CDR1 and CDR2: MNHEY, SVGAGI. V was pared by 0 bases and J by 6 bases, with 7 bases of the junction left unmatched. This CDR3 contains 15 residues. The CDR3 sequence: CASSYSQGNTDGYTF. CDR3 nucleotides: TGTGCCAGCAGTTACTCACAGGGGAATACGGATGGCTACACCTTC.